Given below is one T cell receptor (beta chain) in context. Antigen: not known. Germline CDR1 ENHRY, CDR2 SYGVKD. V dropped 6 bases and J dropped 4 bases, with 13 bases sitting between them. The CDR3 consists of 13 residues. The data belong to a study of cytomegalovirus exposure and HLA in healthy donors. Overall study findings and caveats: A later examination showed that TCR association rates differed by HLA locus, with DRB1 most and HLA-C fewest. Previous analysis showed most TCR beta V segments were productive about 90% or about 30% of the time. In vitro experiments confirmed that three CMV-associated chains were specific for CMV antigens.

The PCR used 60 Vbeta and 13 Jbeta primers. Only in-frame clones appear in the TCRdb table, and some are missing; sequencing was by immunoSEQ multiplex PCR. Reported are roughly 100,000 clones; the ten largest clones contain 15%. The chain combines TRBV10-3 with TRBJ2-7; perhaps TRBD1 as D (6 bases). This receptor was identified in a man aged 45-60 years in good health and CMV-seropositive. The sample comprised PBMCs. CDR3 residues: CAISFATGYEQYF. CDR3 DNA: TGTGCCATCAGCTTTGCGACAGGTTACGAGCAGTACTTC.